The sequence of this T cell receptor beta chain was determined in a study of blood T cell repertoires in COVID-19. Study-wide context: Samples came from the United States, Italy and Spain, spanning acute and convalescent COVID-19. PBMCs, B-cell-depleted T cells, or T cells were the source of the cDNA or gDNA that made up the material.

Under the authors' procedure: It was from reference gene primer amplification that nucleated cell counts were estimated. Only in-frame clones appear in the TCRdb table, and some are missing; sequencing was by immunoSEQ multiplex PCR. D and trimming come from the DNA, and the V and J calls and clone size come from that table. The data contain under 200,000 clones, approximately 90% of them singletons. This CDR3 comprises 14 residues. Per the germline V gene, CDR1 is SGHRS and CDR2 is YFSETQ. Trimming removed 4 bases at V and 4 bases at J, with 14 bases between. This clonotype was sampled from a man aged 35-49 years with active or convalescent COVID-19. The rearrangement links TRBV5-1 to TRBJ2-5; D perhaps matches TRBD2 (6 bases). Sequences were obtained from peripheral blood. In nucleotides, the CDR3 is TGCGCCAGCAGCCCCGGGGGTCCGAGAGAGACCCAGTACTTC. Amino acids: CASSPGGPRETQYF.